This TCR beta chain came from a study of T cell changes during pregnancy in multiple sclerosis. The CDR3 sequence is 13 residues long. V lost 3 bases to trimming and J lost 7 bases, with 12 bases between them. From germline, CDR1 is SGHTA and CDR2 FQGNSA. The table came from immunoSEQ multiplex PCR; TCRdb's copy has only in-frame clones and leaves some out. The sample shows tens of thousands of clones, almost 95% of them seen only once. The input for sequencing was peripheral blood, taken in the first trimester of pregnancy. The sequence derives from a female donor with multiple sclerosis, enrolled in a pregnancy study. The chain joins TRBV7-2 to TRBJ1-2; maybe TRBD1 (5 bases). CDR3 protein: CASSLSQGSGYTF. The CDR3 coding sequence is TGTGCCAGCAGCTTGTCCCAGGGAAGTGGCTACACCTTC.